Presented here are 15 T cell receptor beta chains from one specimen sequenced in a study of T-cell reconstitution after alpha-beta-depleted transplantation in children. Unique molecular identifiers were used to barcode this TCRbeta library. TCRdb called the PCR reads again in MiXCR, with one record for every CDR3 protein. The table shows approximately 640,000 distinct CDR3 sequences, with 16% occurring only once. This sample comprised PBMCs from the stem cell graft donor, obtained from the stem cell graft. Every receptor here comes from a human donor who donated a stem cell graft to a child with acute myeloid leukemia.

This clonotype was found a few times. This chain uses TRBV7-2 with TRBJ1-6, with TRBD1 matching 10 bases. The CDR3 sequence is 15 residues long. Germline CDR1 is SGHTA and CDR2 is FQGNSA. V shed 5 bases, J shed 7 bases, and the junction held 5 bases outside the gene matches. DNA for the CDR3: TGTGCCAGCAGCGCGGGGGGACAGGGGAATTCACCCCTCCACTTT. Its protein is CASSAGGQGNSPLHF.

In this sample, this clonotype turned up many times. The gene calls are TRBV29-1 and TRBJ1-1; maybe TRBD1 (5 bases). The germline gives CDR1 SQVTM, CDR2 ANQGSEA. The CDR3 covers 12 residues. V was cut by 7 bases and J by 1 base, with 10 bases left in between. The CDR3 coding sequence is TGCAGCGGCCGACAGCAGAACACTGAAGCTTTCTTT. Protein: CSGRQQNTEAFF.

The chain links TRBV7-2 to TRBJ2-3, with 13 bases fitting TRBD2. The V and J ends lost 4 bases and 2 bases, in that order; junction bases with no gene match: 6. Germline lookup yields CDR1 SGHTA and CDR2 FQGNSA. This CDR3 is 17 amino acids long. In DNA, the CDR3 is TGTGCCAGCAGCTCTACTAGCGGGGGGGCCAACACAGATACGCAGTATTTT. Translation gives CASSSTSGGANTDTQYF.

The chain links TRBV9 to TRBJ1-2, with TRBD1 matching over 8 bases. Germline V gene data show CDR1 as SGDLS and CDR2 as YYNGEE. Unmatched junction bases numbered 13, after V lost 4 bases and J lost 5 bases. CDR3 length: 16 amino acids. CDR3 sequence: CASSRGTGTGIYGYTF. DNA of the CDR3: TGTGCCAGCAGCAGAGGAACCGGGACAGGAATATATGGCTACACCTTC.

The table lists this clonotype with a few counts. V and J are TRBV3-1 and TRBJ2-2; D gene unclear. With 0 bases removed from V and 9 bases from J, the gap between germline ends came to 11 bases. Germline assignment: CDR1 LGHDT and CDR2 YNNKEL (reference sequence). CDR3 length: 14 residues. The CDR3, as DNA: TGTGCCAGCAGCCAAGAGGCGAGGCATTGGGAGCTGTTTTTT. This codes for CASSQEARHWELFF.

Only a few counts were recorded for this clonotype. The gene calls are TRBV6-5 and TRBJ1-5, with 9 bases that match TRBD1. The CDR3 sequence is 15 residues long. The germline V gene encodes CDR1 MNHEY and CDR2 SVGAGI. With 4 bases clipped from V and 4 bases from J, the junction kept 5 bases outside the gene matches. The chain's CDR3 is CASSSDRGDNQPQHF. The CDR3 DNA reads TGTGCCAGCAGTTCGGACAGGGGAGATAATCAGCCCCAGCATTTT.

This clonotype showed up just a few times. The CDR3 DNA reads TGCGCCAGCAGCCCCCGGACAGCTGCAACTAATGAAAAACTGTTTTTT. It is translated as CASSPRTAATNEKLFF. The chain couples TRBV4-1 to TRBJ1-4; TRBD1 might be the D (6 bases). V lost 4 bases and J 0 bases, leaving 12 bases between the germline ends. Germline CDR1 reads MGHRA; CDR2 reads YSYEKL. The CDR3 is 16 amino acids.

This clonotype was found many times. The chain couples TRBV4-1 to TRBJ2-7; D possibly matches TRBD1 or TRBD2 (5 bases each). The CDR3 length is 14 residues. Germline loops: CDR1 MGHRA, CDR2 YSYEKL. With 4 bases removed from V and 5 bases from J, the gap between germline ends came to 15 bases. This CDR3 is CASSPRSGGDEQYF. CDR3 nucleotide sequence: TGCGCCAGCAGCCCGCGCTCTGGGGGAGACGAGCAGTACTTC.

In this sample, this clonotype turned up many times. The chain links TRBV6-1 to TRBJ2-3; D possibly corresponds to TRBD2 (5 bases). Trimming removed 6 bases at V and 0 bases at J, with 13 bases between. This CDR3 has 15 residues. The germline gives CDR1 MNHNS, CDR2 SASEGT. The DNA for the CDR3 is TGTGCCAGCAGGGATTGGCGGGTGAGCACAGATACGCAGTATTTT. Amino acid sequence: CASRDWRVSTDTQYF.

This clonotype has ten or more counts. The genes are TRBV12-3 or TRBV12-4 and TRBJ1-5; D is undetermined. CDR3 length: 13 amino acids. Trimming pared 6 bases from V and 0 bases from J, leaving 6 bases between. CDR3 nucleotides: TGTGCCAGCAGGGTGGATAGCAATCAGCCCCAGCATTTT. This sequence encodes CASRVDSNQPQHF.

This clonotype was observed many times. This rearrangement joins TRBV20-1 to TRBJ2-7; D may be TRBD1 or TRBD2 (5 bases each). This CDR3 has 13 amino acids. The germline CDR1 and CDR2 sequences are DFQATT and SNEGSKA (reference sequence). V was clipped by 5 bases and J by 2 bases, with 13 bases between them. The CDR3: CSAVRGRAYEQYV. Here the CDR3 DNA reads TGCAGTGCTGTACGGGGCCGTGCCTACGAGCAGTACGTC.

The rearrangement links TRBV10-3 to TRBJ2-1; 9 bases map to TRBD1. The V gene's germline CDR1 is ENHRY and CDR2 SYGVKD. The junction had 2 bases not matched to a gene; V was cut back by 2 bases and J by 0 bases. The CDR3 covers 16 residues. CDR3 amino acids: CAISERGQGSYNEQFF. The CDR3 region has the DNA TGTGCCATCAGTGAGAGGGGACAGGGCTCCTACAATGAGCAGTTCTTC.

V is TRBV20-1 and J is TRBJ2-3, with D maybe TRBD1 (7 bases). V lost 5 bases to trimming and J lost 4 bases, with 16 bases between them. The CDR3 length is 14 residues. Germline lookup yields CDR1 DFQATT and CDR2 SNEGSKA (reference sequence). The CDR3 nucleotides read TGCAGTGCTCCTCACCGGGGGACAGCAGATACGCAGTATTTT. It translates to CSAPHRGTADTQYF.

CDR3 DNA: TGTGCCAGCAGCTTAGAGCGTTTCGGCGGGGACTATGGCTACACCTTC. Residues: CASSLERFGGDYGYTF. The V gene is TRBV7-2, the J gene TRBJ1-2; D unclear. This CDR3 comprises 16 residues. The germline gives CDR1 SGHTA, CDR2 FQGNSA. The V and J ends lost 1 base and 3 bases respectively, with 15 bases between them.

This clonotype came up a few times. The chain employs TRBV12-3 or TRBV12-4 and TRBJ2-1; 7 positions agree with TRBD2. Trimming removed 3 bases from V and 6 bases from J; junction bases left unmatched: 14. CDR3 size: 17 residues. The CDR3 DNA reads TGTGCCAGCAGTTTCGGAGCGGGATCCCGGCGGAGCAATGAGCAGTTCTTC. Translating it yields CASSFGAGSRRSNEQFF.